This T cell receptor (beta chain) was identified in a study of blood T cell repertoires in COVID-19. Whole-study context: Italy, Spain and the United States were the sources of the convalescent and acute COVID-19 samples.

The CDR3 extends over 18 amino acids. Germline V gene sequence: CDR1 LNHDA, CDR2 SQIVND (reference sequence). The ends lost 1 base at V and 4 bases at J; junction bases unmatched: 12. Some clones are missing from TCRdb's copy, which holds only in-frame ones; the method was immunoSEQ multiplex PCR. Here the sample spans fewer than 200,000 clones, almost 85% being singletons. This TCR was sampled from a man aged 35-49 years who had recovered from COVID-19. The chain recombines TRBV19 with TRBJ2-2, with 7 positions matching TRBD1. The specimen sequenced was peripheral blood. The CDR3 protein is CASSIGRQGRSSTGELFF. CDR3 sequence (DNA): TGTGCCAGTAGTATAGGGAGACAGGGACGGAGTTCCACCGGGGAGCTGTTTTTT. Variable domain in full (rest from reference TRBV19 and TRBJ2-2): DGGITQSPKYLFRKEGQNVTLSCEQNLNHDAMYWYRQDPGQGLRLIYYSQIVNDFQKGDIAEGYSVSREKKESFPLTVTSAQKNPTAFYLCASSIGRQGRSSTGELFFGEGSRLTVL.